A few counts support the clone carrying this TCR beta chain. Trimming cost V 5 bases and J 5 bases, with 16 bases left between them. Germline V gives CDR1 MNHEY, CDR2 SVGEGT. The CDR3 runs to 15 residues. This entry is derived from a study of blood T cell repertoires in COVID-19. As processed by the authors: Estimated nucleated cell counts came from reference gene primer amplification. Data came from immunoSEQ multiplex PCR; TCRdb stores just in-frame clones and leaves some out. V, J and clone size were drawn from that table, and D and trimming were deduced from the DNA. This table holds roughly 60,000 clones, roughly two thirds found once.

The receptor was derived from a woman aged 70 to 79 with COVID-19, enrolled during active disease. The sequenced sample consisted of peripheral blood. The rearrangement links TRBV6-2 or TRBV6-3 to TRBJ1-5; the D is unclear. CDR3 in DNA: TGTGCCAGCAGTCGTGGGTTGAGAGGCGATCAGCCCCAGCATTTT. This gives the protein CASSRGLRGDQPQHF.